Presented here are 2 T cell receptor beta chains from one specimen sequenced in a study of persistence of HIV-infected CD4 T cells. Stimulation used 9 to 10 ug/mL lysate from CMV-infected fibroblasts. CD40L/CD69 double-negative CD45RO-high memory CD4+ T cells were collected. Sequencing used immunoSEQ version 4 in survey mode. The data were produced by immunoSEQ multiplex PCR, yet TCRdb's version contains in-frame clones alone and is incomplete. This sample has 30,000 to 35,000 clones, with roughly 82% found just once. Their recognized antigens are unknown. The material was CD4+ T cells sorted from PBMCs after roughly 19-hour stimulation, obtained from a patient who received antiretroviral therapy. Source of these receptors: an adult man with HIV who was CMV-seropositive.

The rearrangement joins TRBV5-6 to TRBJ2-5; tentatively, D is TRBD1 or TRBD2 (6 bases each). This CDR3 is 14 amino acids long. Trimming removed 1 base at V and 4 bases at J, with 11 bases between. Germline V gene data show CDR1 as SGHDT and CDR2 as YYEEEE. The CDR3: CASSLLGGLETQYF. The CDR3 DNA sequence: TGTGCCAGCAGCTTGCTGGGGGGCTTAGAGACCCAGTACTTC.

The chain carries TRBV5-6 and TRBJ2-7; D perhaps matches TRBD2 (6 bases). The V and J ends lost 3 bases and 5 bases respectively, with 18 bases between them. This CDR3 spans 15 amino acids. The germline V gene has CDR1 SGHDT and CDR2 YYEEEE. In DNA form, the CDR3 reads TGTGCCAGCAGCTCACCGGGACTCCTGAACCACGAGCAGTACTTC. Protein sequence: CASSSPGLLNHEQYF.